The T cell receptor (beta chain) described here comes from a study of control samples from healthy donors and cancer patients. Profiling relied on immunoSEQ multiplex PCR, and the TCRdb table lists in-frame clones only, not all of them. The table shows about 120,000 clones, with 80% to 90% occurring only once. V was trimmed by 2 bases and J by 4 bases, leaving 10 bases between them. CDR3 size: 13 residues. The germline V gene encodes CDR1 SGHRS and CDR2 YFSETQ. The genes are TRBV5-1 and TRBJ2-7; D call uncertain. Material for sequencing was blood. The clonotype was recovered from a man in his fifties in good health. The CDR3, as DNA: TGCGCCAGCAGCTTACTGCAGGAGTACGAGCAGTACTTC. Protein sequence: CASSLLQEYEQYF.